These 2 T cell receptor beta chains were sequenced from one sample in a study of PD-1 blockade in classical Hodgkin lymphoma. The sample's time point: newly diagnosed, previously untreated cHL patient sample. Thawed PBMCs underwent magnetic negative selection to yield purified CD4+ T cells. The repertoire was sequenced with immunoSEQ multiplex PCR; TCRdb's copy has only in-frame clones and lacks some. The sample holds about 22,000 clones, roughly 89% seen once. Sequences were obtained from CD4+ T cells from blood. These receptors were taken from a human donor with classical Hodgkin lymphoma.

The chain links TRBV11-2 to TRBJ1-1; a weak D match, TRBD1 (5 bases). Germline V gene sequence: CDR1 SGHAT, CDR2 FQNNGV. The CDR3 runs 17 residues. V lost 3 bases to trimming and J lost 0 bases, with 17 bases between them. The CDR3 loop is CASSFAPQVNMNTEAFF. Here the CDR3 DNA reads TGTGCCAGCAGCTTTGCACCACAGGTGAACATGAACACTGAAGCTTTCTTT.

The genes are TRBV6-6 and TRBJ2-1; 12 nucleotides agree with TRBD1. The CDR3 is 14 residues long. Trimming removed 6 bases from V and 7 bases from J; junction bases left unmatched: 4. Germline V CDR1 and CDR2: MNHNY, SVGAGI (reference sequence). The CDR3 nucleotides are TGTGCCAGCAGGGGACAGGGGGCGGGGAATGAGCAGTTCTTC. Translating gives CASRGQGAGNEQFF.